The clone carrying this T cell receptor (beta chain) showed up just a few times. Antigen specificity is unknown. The V gene's germline CDR1 is SQVTM and CDR2 ANQGSEA. This CDR3 is 14 amino acids long. Trimming took off 1 base at V and 2 bases at J, with 12 bases between the two ends. The data are from a study of post-analysis software for immune sequencing data. TCR beta cDNA libraries had unique molecular identifiers. TCRdb independently ran MiXCR on the PCR reads; one entry per CDR3 protein. This table has 350,000 to 500,000 distinct CDR3 sequences, approximately 37% appearing once. Study conclusions and caveats: In patients, TRBV5-6, TRBV5-1 and TRBV20-1 belonged to five or six TRBV segments found more frequently than in controls. When the samples were clustered directly with F measure, those that had been prepared in the same batch showed strong co-clustering.

The rearrangement links TRBV29-1 to TRBJ2-7; D gene unclear. The sample comprised blood. This sequence was found in a girl aged 2-15 years with multiple sclerosis. The CDR3 DNA reads as TGCAGCGTTGAAGGCCATCCGGACGCCTACGAGCAGTACTTC. This encodes CSVEGHPDAYEQYF.